Shown below are 14 T cell receptor beta chains from a single sample sequenced in a study of beta chain features in type 1 diabetes. TCRB transcripts that were expressed got sequenced, as all of the isolated RNA had been reverse transcribed. Clones were read by immunoSEQ multiplex PCR, and TCRdb kept only the in-frame ones, dropping some. The sample shows roughly 150,000 clones, 11% of them seen only once. Material for sequencing was central memory CD4+ T cells from blood. Receptor source: a man aged 18 to 30 in good health.

This sequence joins TRBV30 and TRBJ1-6; 9 bases are a match to TRBD1. Germline V gives CDR1 GTSNPN, CDR2 SVGIG (reference sequence). With V trimmed by 8 bases and J by 7 bases, 6 bases remained unmatched. The CDR3 runs 13 residues. In nucleotides, the CDR3 is TGTGCCGTGAGACAGGGGGGAAATTCACCCCTCCACTTT. Protein: CAVRQGGNSPLHF.

V usage is TRBV6-5 and J usage is TRBJ1-1; 7 bases align to TRBD1. The CDR3 contains 14 residues. The V segment lost 6 bases and the J segment 1 base; nucleotides outside the gene matches: 5. Germline CDR1 reads MNHEY; CDR2 reads SVGAGI. The CDR3 region has the DNA TGTGCCAGCAGCCTGGACAGGAGGAACACTGAAGCTTTCTTT. As protein: CASSLDRRNTEAFF.

The CDR3 loop reads CASSLHTGELFF. For the CDR3, the DNA is TGTGCCAGCAGCTTACACACCGGGGAGCTGTTTTTT. V gene TRBV7-9 combines with J gene TRBJ2-2; no clear D gene. CDR1 and CDR2 (germline): SEHNR, FQNEAQ (reference sequence). V lost 2 bases and J 3 bases, leaving 1 base between the germline ends. This CDR3 spans 12 amino acids. The entire variable domain, with the rest obtained from reference TRBV7-9 and TRBJ2-2, is as follows: DTGVSQNPRHKITKRGQNVTFRCDPISEHNRLYWYRQTLGQGPEFLTYFQNEAQLEKSRLLSDRFSAERPKGSFSTLEIQRTEQGDSAMYLCASSLHTGELFFGEGSRLTVL.

The chain links TRBV5-4 to TRBJ2-7, with D uncertain. The germline V gene encodes CDR1 SGHNT and CDR2 YYREEE (reference sequence). V was clipped by 0 bases and J by 8 bases, with 6 bases between them. The CDR3 runs to 11 residues. The CDR3 loop reads CASSLARKQYF. The CDR3 DNA reads as TGTGCCAGCAGCTTGGCACGGAAGCAGTACTTC. Full variable domain (missing parts from reference TRBV5-4 and TRBJ2-7): ETGVTQSPTHLIKTRGQQVTLRCSSQSGHNTVSWYQQALGQGPQFIFQYYREEENGRGNFPPRFSGLQFPNYSSELNVNALELDDSALYLCASSLARKQYFGPGTRLTVT.

This chain links TRBV28 with TRBJ2-3; 9 positions agree with TRBD2. Trimming cost V 5 bases and J 1 base; bases outside gene matches: 4. The germline CDR1 and CDR2 sequences are MDHEN and SYDVKM. The CDR3 is made up of 15 amino acids. Written as DNA, the CDR3 is TGTGCCAGCAGTCCCGCGGGGGGGCGCACAGATACGCAGTATTTT. It specifies CASSPAGGRTDTQYF.

This clone was seen only a few times. The chain uses TRBV4-3 and TRBJ1-6, with D possibly being TRBD1 (5 bases). CDR1 is LGHNA and CDR2 is YSLEER in the germline V gene. Trimming cost V 3 bases and J 14 bases, with 17 bases left between them. This CDR3 region has 14 residues. The CDR3 here is CASSHTTDTGTLHF. The CDR3 region has the DNA TGCGCCAGCAGCCATACAACCGACACAGGCACCCTCCACTTT.

The rearrangement uses TRBV9 and TRBJ2-7, with 7 positions matching TRBD2. The trim removed 4 bases at V and 1 base at J, leaving 8 bases unmatched. The CDR3 covers 15 residues. Germline lookup yields CDR1 SGDLS and CDR2 YYNGEE. CDR3 DNA sequence: TGTGCCAGCAGCCGCGGGGGAACTATTTCCTACGAGCAGTACTTC. Translated, it gives CASSRGGTISYEQYF. The whole variable domain, filled in from reference TRBV9 and TRBJ2-7, reads DSGVTQTPKHLITATGQRVTLRCSPRSGDLSVYWYQQSLDQGLQFLIQYYNGEERAKGNILERFSAQQFPDLHSELNLSSLELGDSALYFCASSRGGTISYEQYFGPGTRLTVT.

CDR3 bases: TGCGCCAGCAGCGAAACGGCCCTCAAAAGCAATGAGCAGTTCTTC. This gives the protein CASSETALKSNEQFF. The chain employs TRBV5-1 and TRBJ2-1, with D uncertain. V shed 4 bases and J shed 6 bases, with 17 bases lying between them. Per germline, CDR1 SGHRS and CDR2 YFSETQ. The CDR3 length is 15 residues.

This clone has only a few counts. The V and J genes are TRBV30 and TRBJ2-5, with D maybe TRBD1 (5 bases). The J call may be mistaken, given a closer DNA end match to TRBJ2-7. The germline CDR1 and CDR2 sequences are GTSNPN and SVGIG (reference sequence). The CDR3 is 13 residues long. The CDR3 DNA follows: TGTGCCTGGAGTGGCAGGGATGGTTACGAGCAGTACTTC. The encoded protein is CAWSGRDGYEQYF.

The CDR3 reads CASSQDYRTGGLYQPQHF. Written as DNA, the CDR3 is TGCGCCAGCAGCCAAGATTATCGGACAGGGGGCCTTTATCAGCCCCAGCATTTT. The gene calls are TRBV4-3 and TRBJ1-5; 11 nucleotides line up with TRBD1. This CDR3 is 18 amino acids long. CDR1 LGHNA and CDR2 YSLEER come from the germline V gene. J gave up 5 bases and V 0 bases, and 9 bases lay outside the gene matches.

The CDR3 DNA reads TGTGCCAGCAGCGCTCAGGAGGGCTATGGCTACACCTTC. Encoded protein: CASSAQEGYGYTF. The rearrangement links TRBV9 to TRBJ1-2; D gene unclear. CDR3 length: 13 residues. The V end was cut by 3 bases, the J end by 4 bases, with 10 bases between. CDR1 is SGDLS and CDR2 is YYNGEE in the germline V gene.

As for this clone: The sample has other DNA sequences that encode this CDR3 too. The CDR3: CASSRGQQETQYF. The CDR3 bases are TGTGCCAGCAGCCGCGGACAGCAAGAGACCCAGTACTTC. The chain carries TRBV7-3 and TRBJ2-5; possible D gene TRBD1, 6 bases. The V gene lost 5 bases and the J gene lost 2 bases, with 9 bases spanning the gap. CDR1 is SGHTA and CDR2 is FQGTGA in the germline V gene. The CDR3 covers 13 residues. Using reference TRBV7-3 and TRBJ2-5 for the parts outside the CDR3, the full variable domain is GAGVSQTPSNKVTEKGKYVELRCDPISGHTALYWYRQSLGQGPEFLIYFQGTGAADDSGLPNDRFFAVRPEGSVSTLKIQRTERGDSAVYLCASSRGQQETQYFGPGTRLLVL.

This rearrangement joins TRBV5-4 to TRBJ2-1; 10 bases match TRBD2. With 4 bases clipped from V and 6 bases from J, the junction kept 13 bases outside the gene matches. Germline V gene lookup returns CDR1 SGHNT and CDR2 YYREEE (reference sequence). CDR3 length equals 17 residues. The CDR3 nucleotides are TGTGCCAGCAGCCCCGGAAAGCGGGGGGGCAAAAGCAATGAGCAGTTCTTC. This translates into CASSPGKRGGKSNEQFF.

This clone was counted a few times. This chain joins TRBV27 and TRBJ2-3, with 12 bases fitting TRBD2. Looked up from germline, CDR1 is MNHEY and CDR2 is SMNVEV (reference sequence). V trimming: 5 bases; J trimming: 2 bases; junction bases outside the gene matches: 2. The CDR3 spans 15 residues. In DNA form, the CDR3 reads TGTGCCAGCAGTAGACTAGCGGGGGCCACAGATACGCAGTATTTT. Translating gives CASSRLAGATDTQYF.